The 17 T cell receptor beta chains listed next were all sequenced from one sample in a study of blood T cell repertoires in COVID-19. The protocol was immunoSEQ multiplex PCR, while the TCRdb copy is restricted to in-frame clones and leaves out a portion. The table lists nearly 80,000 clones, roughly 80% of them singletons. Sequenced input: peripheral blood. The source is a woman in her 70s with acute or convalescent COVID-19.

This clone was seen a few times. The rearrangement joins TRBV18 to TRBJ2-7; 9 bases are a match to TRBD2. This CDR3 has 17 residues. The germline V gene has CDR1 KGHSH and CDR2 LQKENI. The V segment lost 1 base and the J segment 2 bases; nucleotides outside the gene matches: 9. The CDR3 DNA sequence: TGTGCCAGCTCACCACGAAGTTCGGGACTAGCCGCCTACGAGCAGTACTTC. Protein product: CASSPRSSGLAAYEQYF. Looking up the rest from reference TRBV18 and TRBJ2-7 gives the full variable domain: NAGVMQNPRHLVRRRGQEARLRCSPMKGHSHVYWYRQLPEEGLKFMVYLQKENIIDESGMPKERFSAEFPKEGPSILRIQQVVRGDSAAYFCASSPRSSGLAAYEQYFGPGTRLTVT.

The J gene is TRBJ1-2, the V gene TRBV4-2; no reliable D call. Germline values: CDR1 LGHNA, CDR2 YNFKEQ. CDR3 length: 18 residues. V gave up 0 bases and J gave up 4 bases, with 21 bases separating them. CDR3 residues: CASSQEPVTDKSGYGYTF. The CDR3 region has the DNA TGTGCCAGCAGCCAAGAGCCCGTTACTGATAAGAGCGGCTATGGCTACACCTTC.

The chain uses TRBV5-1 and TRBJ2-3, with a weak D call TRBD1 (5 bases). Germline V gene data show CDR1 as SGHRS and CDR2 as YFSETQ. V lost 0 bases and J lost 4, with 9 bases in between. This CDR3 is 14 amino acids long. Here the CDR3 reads CASSLALRADTQYF. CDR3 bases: TGCGCCAGCAGCTTGGCCCTCAGGGCAGATACGCAGTATTTT.

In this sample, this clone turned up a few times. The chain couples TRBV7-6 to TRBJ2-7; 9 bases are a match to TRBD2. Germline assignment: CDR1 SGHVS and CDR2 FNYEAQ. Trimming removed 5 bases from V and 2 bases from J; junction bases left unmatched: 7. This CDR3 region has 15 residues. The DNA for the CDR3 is TGTGCCAGCAGCCCTACCGCGGGAGGGCCCTACGAGCAGTACTTC. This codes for CASSPTAGGPYEQYF.

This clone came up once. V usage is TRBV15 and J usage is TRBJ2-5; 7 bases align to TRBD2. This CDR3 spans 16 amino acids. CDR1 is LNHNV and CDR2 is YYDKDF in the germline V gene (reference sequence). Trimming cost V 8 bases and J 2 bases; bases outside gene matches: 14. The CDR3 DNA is TGTGCCACCTCTCCGACGGGGGGATTGATACAAGAGACCCAGTACTTC. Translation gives CATSPTGGLIQETQYF.

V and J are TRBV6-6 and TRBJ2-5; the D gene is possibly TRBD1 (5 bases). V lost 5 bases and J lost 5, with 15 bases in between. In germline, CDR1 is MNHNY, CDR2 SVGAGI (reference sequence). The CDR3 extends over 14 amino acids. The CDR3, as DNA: TGTGCCAGCAGTCCCGTCGGGCAGGGTGAGACCCAGTACTTC. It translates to CASSPVGQGETQYF.

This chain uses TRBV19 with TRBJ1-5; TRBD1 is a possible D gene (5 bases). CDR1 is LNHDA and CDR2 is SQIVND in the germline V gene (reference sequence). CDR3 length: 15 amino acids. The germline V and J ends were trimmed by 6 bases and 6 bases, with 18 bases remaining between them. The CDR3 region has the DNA TGTGCCAGTAGATACCGAAGGGACTTGGGTCAGCCCCAGCATTTT. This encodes CASRYRRDLGQPQHF.

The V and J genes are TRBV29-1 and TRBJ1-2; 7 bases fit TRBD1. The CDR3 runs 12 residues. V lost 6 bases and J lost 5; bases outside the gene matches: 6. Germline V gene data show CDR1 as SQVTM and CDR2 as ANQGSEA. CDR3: CSVERDRYGYTF. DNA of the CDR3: TGCAGCGTCGAGAGGGACAGATATGGCTACACCTTC.

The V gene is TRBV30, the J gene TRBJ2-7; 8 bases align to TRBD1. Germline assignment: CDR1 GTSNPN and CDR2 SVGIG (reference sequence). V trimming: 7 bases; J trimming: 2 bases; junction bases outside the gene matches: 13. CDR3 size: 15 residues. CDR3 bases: TGTGCCTTCTCGCCTGGACAGGGCTTAACCTACGAGCAGTACTTC. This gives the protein CAFSPGQGLTYEQYF.

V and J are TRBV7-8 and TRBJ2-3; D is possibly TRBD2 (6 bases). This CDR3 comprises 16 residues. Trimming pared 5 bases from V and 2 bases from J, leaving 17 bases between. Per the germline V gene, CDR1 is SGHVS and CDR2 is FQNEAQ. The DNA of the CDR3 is TGTGCCAGCAGCCCCACCCGGGACTCCTTCACAGATACGCAGTATTTT. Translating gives CASSPTRDSFTDTQYF.

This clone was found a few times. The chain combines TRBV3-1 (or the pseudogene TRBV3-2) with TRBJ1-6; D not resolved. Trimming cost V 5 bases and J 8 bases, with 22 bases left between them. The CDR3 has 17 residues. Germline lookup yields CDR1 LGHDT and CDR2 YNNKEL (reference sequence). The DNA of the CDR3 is TGTGCCAGCAGCTTCCGTTTTGGGCAGCACGATTATTCACCCCTCCACTTT. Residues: CASSFRFGQHDYSPLHF.

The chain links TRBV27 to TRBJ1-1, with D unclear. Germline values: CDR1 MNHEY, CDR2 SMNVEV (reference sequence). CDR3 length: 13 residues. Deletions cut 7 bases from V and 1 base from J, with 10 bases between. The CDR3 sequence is CASIPPGNTEAFF. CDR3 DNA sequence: TGTGCCAGCATTCCCCCGGGGAACACTGAAGCTTTCTTT.

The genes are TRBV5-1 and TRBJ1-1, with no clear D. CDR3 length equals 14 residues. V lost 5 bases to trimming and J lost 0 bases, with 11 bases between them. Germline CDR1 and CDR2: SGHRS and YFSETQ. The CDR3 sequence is CASSGGSMNTEAFF. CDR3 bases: TGCGCCAGCAGTGGAGGCTCTATGAACACTGAAGCTTTCTTT. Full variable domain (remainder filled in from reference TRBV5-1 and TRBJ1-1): KAGVTQTPRYLIKTRGQQVTLSCSPISGHRSVSWYQQTPGQGLQFLFEYFSETQRNKGNFPGRFSGRQFSNSRSEMNVSTLELGDSALYLCASSGGSMNTEAFFGQGTRLTVV.

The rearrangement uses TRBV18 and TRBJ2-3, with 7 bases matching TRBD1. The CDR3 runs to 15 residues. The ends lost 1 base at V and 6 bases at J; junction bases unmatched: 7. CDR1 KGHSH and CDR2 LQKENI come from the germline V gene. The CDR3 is CASSPQGQPGDTQYF. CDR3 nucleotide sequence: TGTGCCAGCTCACCACAGGGACAGCCCGGGGATACGCAGTATTTT.

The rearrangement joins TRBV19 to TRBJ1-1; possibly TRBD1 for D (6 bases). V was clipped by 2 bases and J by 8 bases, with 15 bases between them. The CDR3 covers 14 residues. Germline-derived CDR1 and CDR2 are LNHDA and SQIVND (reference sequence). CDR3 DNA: TGTGCCAGTAGTATAAAAAGGGGGTCGGGAGAAGCTTTCTTT. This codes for CASSIKRGSGEAFF.

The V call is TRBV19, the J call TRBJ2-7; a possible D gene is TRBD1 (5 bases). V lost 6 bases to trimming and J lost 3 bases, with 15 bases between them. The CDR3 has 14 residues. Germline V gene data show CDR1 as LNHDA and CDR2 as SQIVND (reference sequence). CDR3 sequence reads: CASSPRAGNYEQYF. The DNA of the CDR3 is TGTGCCAGTAGCCCTCGGGCAGGGAACTACGAGCAGTACTTC.

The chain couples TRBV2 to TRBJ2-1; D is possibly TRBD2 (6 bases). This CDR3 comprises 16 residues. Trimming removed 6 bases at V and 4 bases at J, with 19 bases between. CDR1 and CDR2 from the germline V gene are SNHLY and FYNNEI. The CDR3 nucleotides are TGTGCCAGCAGCCGGGAACGGGAGTTTCAGTACAATGAGCAGTTCTTC. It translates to CASSREREFQYNEQFF.